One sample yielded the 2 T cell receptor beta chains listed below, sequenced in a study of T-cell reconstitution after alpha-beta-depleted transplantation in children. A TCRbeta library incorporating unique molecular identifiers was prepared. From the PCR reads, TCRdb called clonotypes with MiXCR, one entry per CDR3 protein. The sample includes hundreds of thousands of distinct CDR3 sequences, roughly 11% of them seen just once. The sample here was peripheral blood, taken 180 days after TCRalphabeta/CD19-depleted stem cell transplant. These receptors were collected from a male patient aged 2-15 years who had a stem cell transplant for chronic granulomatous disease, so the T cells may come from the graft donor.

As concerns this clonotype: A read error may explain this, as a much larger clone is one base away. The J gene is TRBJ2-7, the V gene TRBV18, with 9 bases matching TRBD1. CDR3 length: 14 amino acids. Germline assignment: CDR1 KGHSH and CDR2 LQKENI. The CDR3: CTSSPGQGGFEQYF. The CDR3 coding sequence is TGTACCAGCTCACCGGGACAGGGAGGCTTCGAGCAGTACTTC.

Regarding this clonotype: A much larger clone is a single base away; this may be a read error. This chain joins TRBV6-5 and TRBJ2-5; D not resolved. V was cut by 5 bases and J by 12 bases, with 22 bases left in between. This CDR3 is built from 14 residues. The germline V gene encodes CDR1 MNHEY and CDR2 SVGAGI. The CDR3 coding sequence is TGTGCCAGCAGTAGCTCGGAAAGAGGAGAGTCCAAGTACTTC. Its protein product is CASSSSERGESKYF.